The TCR beta chain described here comes from a study of blood T cell repertoires in COVID-19. Overall study context: Researchers got acute and convalescent COVID-19 samples from the United States, Italy and Spain. The cDNA or gDNA used as material had been derived from T cells, B-cell-depleted T cells, or PBMCs.

In the study's own analysis: Estimation of nucleated cell counts relied on the amplification of reference gene primers. The assay was immunoSEQ multiplex PCR, and TCRdb's table has in-frame clones only and misses some. D and trimming were read from the DNA, whereas the V and J calls and clone size are those reported in that table. The table has approximately 90,000 clones, about nine tenths seen once. The clonotype originates from a man aged 60 to 69 with COVID-19, enrolled during active disease. Sequencing was done on a sample of peripheral blood.

The CDR3 here is CASSVGGSGSDTQYF. In nucleotides, the CDR3 is TGTGCCAGCAGTGTTGGCGGGAGCGGGTCAGATACGCAGTATTTT. The V call is TRBV6-4, the J call TRBJ2-3, with TRBD2 matching over 7 bases. Germline CDR1 MRHNA, CDR2 SNTAGT. V was pared by 4 bases and J by 4 bases, with 8 bases of the junction left unmatched. This CDR3 has 15 residues.